Listed below are T cell receptor beta chains from one sample, sequenced in a study of vaccination and CD4 T cells after COVID-19. What these receptors recognize is not known. TCRdb processed the PCR reads anew with MiXCR; each CDR3 protein has one entry. Of under 15,000 distinct CDR3 sequences detected, about 50% appear once; the ten largest clones hold roughly 16%. Sequencing used CD4+ T cells from blood, cultured in vitro. These receptors were collected from a human donor who had recovered from COVID-19. CDR3s include the opening cysteine and the closing phenylalanine or tryptophan. A D gene is named only where the DNA matches it firmly. Some rows mark clone size as missing; the rest say once, few, many or name a class of expanded clone.

DNA: TGTGCCAGCAGCCAAGGTGGCCTAGCCCACTATGGCTACACCTTC
CDR3: CASSQGGLAHYGYTF
size: few
V: TRBV3-1
D: .
J: TRBJ1-2

DNA: TGTGCCAGTAGGCAAAGTACGGGCTCCTACGAGCAGTACTTC
CDR3: CASRQSTGSYEQYF
size: once
V: TRBV19
D: .
J: TRBJ2-7

DNA: TGCAGTGCTGGAGAGTTGGGCAGCCCTGGAAACACCATATATTTT
CDR3: CSAGELGSPGNTIYF
size: .
V: TRBV20-1
D: .
J: TRBJ1-3

DNA: TGCGCCAGCAGGCGGCAGGACTCCTACAATGAGCAGTTCTTC
CDR3: CASRRQDSYNEQFF
size: .
V: TRBV5-1
D: .
J: TRBJ2-1

DNA: TGCAGTGCTCGTTCCGGTCTTAATGAAAAACTGTTTTTT
CDR3: CSARSGLNEKLFF
size: few
V: TRBV20-1
D: .
J: TRBJ1-4

DNA: TGCAGGGCGGGACAGAGGAACTATGGCTACACCTTC
CDR3: CRAGQRNYGYTF
size: .
V: TRBV20-1
D: TRBD1
J: TRBJ1-2

DNA: TGTGGAACAGGAACGGCGAACACCGGGGAGCTGTTTTTT
CDR3: CGTGTANTGELFF
size: few
V: TRBV6-1
D: .
J: TRBJ2-2

DNA: TGCAGTGCTGATGTAGGACCCACGTCCTACAATGAGCAGTTCTTC
CDR3: CSADVGPTSYNEQFF
size: few
V: TRBV20-1
D: .
J: TRBJ2-1

DNA: TGTGCCAGCAGCGACACTAGCGGGAGCGCAGATACGCAGTATTTT
CDR3: CASSDTSGSADTQYF
size: few
V: TRBV2
D: TRBD2
J: TRBJ2-3

DNA: TGTGCCACCTCCAGGGGTTCCCCCACAGATACGCAGTATTTT
CDR3: CATSRGSPTDTQYF
size: few
V: TRBV24-1
D: .
J: TRBJ2-3

DNA: TGCAGTGCTCCTGACACTGGACAGGGTGACGTGGGGACCCAGTACTTC
CDR3: CSAPDTGQGDVGTQYF
size: .
V: TRBV20-1
D: TRBD1
J: TRBJ2-5

DNA: TGTGCCAGCAGCTCCGCCGCGGGCTCCTACGAGCAGTACTTC
CDR3: CASSSAAGSYEQYF
size: .
V: TRBV7-2
D: .
J: TRBJ2-7

DNA: TGTGCCAGCAGCCAACTCTCGGGAGGAGGCAATGAGCAGTTCTTC
CDR3: CASSQLSGGGNEQFF
size: .
V: TRBV3-1
D: TRBD2
J: TRBJ2-1

DNA: TGTGCCAGCAGTTACTCGGGGGGAACAAATCAGCCCCAGCATTTT
CDR3: CASSYSGGTNQPQHF
size: .
V: TRBV6-5
D: .
J: TRBJ1-5

DNA: TGTGCCAGCAGGGGGACTAGCAGGAACACCGGGGAGCTGTTTTTT
CDR3: CASRGTSRNTGELFF
size: .
V: TRBV12-3/TRBV12-4
D: TRBD2
J: TRBJ2-2

DNA: TGCAGTGCTAACAAAGACAGTGGAAATAGCAATCAGCCCCAGCATTTT
CDR3: CSANKDSGNSNQPQHF
size: medium-sized
V: TRBV20-1
D: .
J: TRBJ1-5

DNA: TGTGCCAGCAGTCCCCCCTCAGCGGGAGACCATGAGCAGTTCTTC
CDR3: CASSPPSAGDHEQFF
size: once
V: TRBV28
D: TRBD2
J: TRBJ2-1

DNA: TGCGCCAGCAGCCTATCCGAACGGGAGACCCAGTACTTC
CDR3: CASSLSERETQYF
size: .
V: TRBV4-1
D: .
J: TRBJ2-5

DNA: TGTGCCAGCAGCTTATCGGGTCAGGTTGCTCAGCCCCAGCATTTT
CDR3: CASSLSGQVAQPQHF
size: .
V: TRBV7-8
D: .
J: TRBJ1-5

DNA: TGTGCCAGTAGTACAGCCGCCGGGGCCAACGTCCTGACTTTC
CDR3: CASSTAAGANVLTF
size: once
V: TRBV19
D: .
J: TRBJ2-6

DNA: TGTGCCAGCAGTTACCCCGGACAGGGCCTTTATCAGCCCCAGCATTTT
CDR3: CASSYPGQGLYQPQHF
size: .
V: TRBV6-5
D: TRBD1
J: TRBJ1-5

DNA: TGTGCCAGACCACCTCCGGACAGAGAGACAGCCACTCTTGAGCTGAACACTGAAGCTTTCTTT
CDR3: CARPPPDRETATLELNTEAFF
size: .
V: TRBV27
D: .
J: TRBJ1-1

DNA: TGCGCCAGCAGTGGCGACAGCTATGGCTACACCTTC
CDR3: CASSGDSYGYTF
size: few
V: TRBV5-1
D: .
J: TRBJ1-2

DNA: TGTGCCAGCAGTTATTTTTTGGCCCGAGCCAGTCAGACTTATGGCTACACCTTC
CDR3: CASSYFLARASQTYGYTF
size: .
V: TRBV6-2/TRBV6-3
D: .
J: TRBJ1-2